Shown below are 21 T cell receptor beta chains from a single sample sequenced in a study of cytomegalovirus exposure and HLA in healthy donors. Primers: 60 Vbeta forward and 13 Jbeta reverse. Sequencing used immunoSEQ multiplex PCR; TCRdb keeps in-frame clones, though not all of them. This sample has 95,000 or so clones; about 74% occur once, and the top ten carry roughly 15%. Sequenced material: PBMCs. The receptors shown here come from a woman between 45 and 60 years old in good health and CMV-seropositive.

CDR3 sequence (DNA): TGTGCCAGCAGCCAAGAGGGGACACTTCTCGACCCTAACTACGAGCAGTACTTC. It specifies CASSQEGTLLDPNYEQYF. The rearrangement links TRBV14 to TRBJ2-7, with D possibly being TRBD1 (6 bases). The germline V gene encodes CDR1 SGHDN and CDR2 FVKESK. The CDR3 is 18 amino acids. Trimming took off 0 bases at V and 3 bases at J, with 21 bases between the two ends. Supplemented by reference TRBV14 and TRBJ2-7, the full variable domain reads EAGVTQFPSHSVIEKGQTVTLRCDPISGHDNLYWYRRVMGKEIKFLLHFVKESKQDESGMPNNRFLAERTGGTYSTLKVQPAELEDSGVYFCASSQEGTLLDPNYEQYFGPGTRLTVT.

The rearrangement joins TRBV18 to TRBJ1-3; the match to TRBD1 covers 10 bases. The CDR3 totals 16 residues. Per the germline V gene, CDR1 is KGHSH and CDR2 is LQKENI. Trimming cost V 3 bases and J 8 bases; bases outside gene matches: 10. The chain's CDR3 is CASSPSDRGRGHTIYF. CDR3 in DNA: TGTGCCAGCTCACCGTCGGACAGGGGGAGAGGACACACCATATATTTT.

The V gene is TRBV27, the J gene TRBJ2-3, with 10 bases that match TRBD2. The J segment lost 2 bases and the V segment lost 6 bases, leaving 5 bases of the junction unmatched. Germline-derived CDR1 and CDR2 are MNHEY and SMNVEV (reference sequence). This CDR3 is built from 15 residues. CDR3 loop: CASSALAGNTDTQYF. CDR3 nucleotides: TGTGCCAGCAGCGCACTAGCGGGAAACACAGATACGCAGTATTTT.

This rearrangement joins TRBV9 to TRBJ2-2, with 8 bases identical to TRBD1. The CDR3 is 16 residues long. V shed 4 bases, J shed 1 base, and the junction held 6 bases outside the gene matches. The germline CDR1 and CDR2 sequences are SGDLS and YYNGEE. The CDR3 loop reads CASSRTGIKNTGELFF. In nucleotides, the CDR3 is TGTGCCAGCAGCAGGACAGGGATTAAGAACACCGGGGAGCTGTTTTTT.

This clone occurred once. The chain recombines TRBV28 with TRBJ1-1, with 9 bases matching TRBD1. CDR1 MDHEN and CDR2 SYDVKM come from the germline V gene. V dropped 4 bases and J dropped 3; count of bases not matched to a gene: 6. CDR3 size: 15 residues. The CDR3 protein is CASSSQGAWHTEAFF. CDR3 bases: TGTGCCAGCAGTTCACAGGGGGCATGGCACACTGAAGCTTTCTTT.

This chain links TRBV28 with TRBJ1-2; TRBD1 agrees at 9 bases. The CDR3 runs to 14 residues. Trimming removed 2 bases from V and 6 bases from J; junction bases left unmatched: 4. Germline CDR1 reads MDHEN; CDR2 reads SYDVKM. This chain's CDR3 is CASSLPRDRDGYTF. The CDR3, as DNA: TGTGCCAGCAGTTTACCACGGGACAGGGATGGCTACACCTTC.

This clone appeared a few times. The chain recombines TRBV28 with TRBJ1-4; TRBD1 matches at 9 bases. Germline V gives CDR1 MDHEN, CDR2 SYDVKM. CDR3 size: 15 residues. V lost 5 bases to trimming and J lost 5 bases; unmatched junction nucleotides: 6. Here the CDR3 reads CASSLQTGGNEKLFF. The DNA of the CDR3 is TGTGCCAGCAGTCTCCAGACAGGGGGGAATGAAAAACTGTTTTTT.

This clone appeared a few times. CDR3 loop: CASSEPASEKLFF. The DNA of the CDR3 is TGTGCCAGCAGTGAGCCGGCTAGTGAAAAACTGTTTTTT. The genes are TRBV6-1 and TRBJ1-4; D unresolved. CDR3 size: 13 residues. The germline gives CDR1 MNHNS, CDR2 SASEGT. V gave up 3 bases and J gave up 7 bases, with 9 bases separating them.

The V call is TRBV7-2, the J call TRBJ1-5; weak D call: TRBD1 (6 bases). Trimming cost V 5 bases and J 6 bases, with 17 bases left between them. The CDR3 runs 15 residues. Looked up from germline, CDR1 is SGHTA and CDR2 is FQGNSA. Here the CDR3 reads CASSRDRRYGQPQHF. The CDR3 DNA reads as TGTGCCAGCAGCCGAGACAGGAGGTATGGTCAGCCCCAGCATTTT.

Of note for this clone: A read error may produce the germline difference seen at one junction end. The chain couples TRBV7-9 to TRBJ2-1; no reliable D call. CDR1 is SEHNR and CDR2 is FQNEAQ in the germline V gene (reference sequence). This CDR3 comprises 17 residues. The CDR3 is CSSSSDSGVAAYNEQFF. CDR3 in DNA: TGTTCCAGCAGCTCGGATTCGGGTGTGGCTGCCTACAATGAGCAGTTCTTC.

The rearrangement links TRBV5-1 to TRBJ2-7, with 7 bases matching TRBD2. This CDR3 is 15 amino acids long. Trimming at V came to 0 bases and at J to 5 bases, leaving 8 bases not matched to a gene. Looked up from germline, CDR1 is SGHRS and CDR2 is YFSETQ. The CDR3 region is CASSLVPGGIHEQYF. CDR3 coding DNA: TGCGCCAGCAGCTTGGTTCCGGGAGGTATCCACGAGCAGTACTTC.

V is TRBV6-5 and J is TRBJ1-2; 7 nucleotides agree with TRBD1. This CDR3 has 14 amino acids. Germline V gene sequence: CDR1 MNHEY, CDR2 SVGAGI. Losses at the gene ends were 7 bases for V and 6 bases for J; bases not matched to a gene: 11. CDR3 DNA: TGTGCCAGCATGAGGAGACAGGGACTGAATGGCTACACCTTC. This codes for CASMRRQGLNGYTF.

V gene TRBV25-1 combines with J gene TRBJ1-2; D is unresolved. V was trimmed by 1 base and J by 1 base, leaving 13 bases between them. CDR3 length: 16 amino acids. Germline CDR1 reads MGHDK; CDR2 reads SYGVNS. The CDR3: CASSEFALGDNYGYTF. The CDR3 nucleotides read TGTGCCAGCAGTGAATTCGCACTCGGGGATAACTATGGCTACACCTTC.

V gene TRBV28 combines with J gene TRBJ2-5; 7 bases fit TRBD1. This CDR3 is built from 15 residues. The V gene's germline CDR1 is MDHEN and CDR2 SYDVKM. With 4 bases clipped from V and 4 bases from J, the junction kept 9 bases outside the gene matches. CDR3 in amino acids: CASSSWDSSLETQYF. In DNA, the CDR3 is TGTGCCAGCAGTTCCTGGGACAGCAGCCTAGAGACCCAGTACTTC.

This chain joins TRBV4-2 and TRBJ2-3; possible D gene TRBD2, 6 bases. Germline V gene data show CDR1 as LGHNA and CDR2 as YNFKEQ. The CDR3 length is 15 residues. Trimming shortened V by 1 base and J by 1 base, and 9 bases separated the two germline ends. The CDR3 DNA reads TGTGCCAGCAGCCAAGCGGGAGAGGGCACAGATACGCAGTATTTT. Its translation: CASSQAGEGTDTQYF.

The chain links TRBV6-6 to TRBJ2-5; TRBD1 matches at 8 bases. CDR1 and CDR2 from the germline V gene are MNHNY and SVGAGI (reference sequence). V lost 5 bases, J lost 5 bases, and 10 bases stayed unmatched. The length of the CDR3 is 15 residues. Here the CDR3 DNA reads TGTGCCAGCAGTCCGATGAGCAGGGGGCCGGAGACCCAGTACTTC. Translating gives CASSPMSRGPETQYF.

In DNA, the CDR3 is TGTGCCAGCAGCCGAGCGGGAACACCCCCCTACGAGCAGTACTTC. This codes for CASSRAGTPPYEQYF. The chain links TRBV27 to TRBJ2-7; 7 bases match TRBD2. V lost 6 bases to trimming and J lost 2 bases; unmatched junction nucleotides: 10. CDR1 and CDR2 (germline): MNHEY, SMNVEV (reference sequence). The CDR3 sequence is 15 residues long.

The chain joins TRBV5-4 to TRBJ2-1; 10 bases align to TRBD1. The CDR3 runs 15 residues. Germline V lookup: CDR1 SGHNT, CDR2 YYREEE (reference sequence). Trimming cost V 2 bases and J 9 bases; bases outside gene matches: 8. In nucleotides, the CDR3 is TGTGCCAGCAGCTTTGGAGACAGGGGGCGTACTGAGCAGTTCTTC. It yields the protein CASSFGDRGRTEQFF.

The chain recombines TRBV29-1 with TRBJ2-1; 13 bases match TRBD2. The J segment lost 6 bases and the V segment lost 2 bases, leaving 4 bases of the junction unmatched. Germline lookup yields CDR1 SQVTM and CDR2 ANQGSEA. The CDR3 has 15 amino acids. The DNA for the CDR3 is TGCAGCGTTGAATCCGGGACTAGCGGGATCAATGAGCAGTTCTTC. Translating it yields CSVESGTSGINEQFF.

The chain has TRBV6-5 and TRBJ2-1; 9 bases map to TRBD2. This CDR3 contains 15 residues. CDR1 is MNHEY, CDR2 SVGAGI, per germline. V shed 4 bases, J shed 3 bases, and the junction held 4 bases outside the gene matches. CDR3 DNA sequence: TGTGCCAGCAGTTTAGCGGGAGATATCTACAATGAGCAGTTCTTC. As protein: CASSLAGDIYNEQFF.

The chain combines TRBV19 with TRBJ1-1; D uncertain. CDR1 and CDR2 (germline): LNHDA, SQIVND (reference sequence). The CDR3 is 13 amino acids. Deletions cut 10 bases from V and 3 bases from J, with 15 bases between. The DNA for the CDR3 is TGTGCCACCCAGAGGGAAGGACACACTGAAGCTTTCTTT. Encoded protein: CATQREGHTEAFF. Complete variable domain (other parts from reference TRBV19 and TRBJ1-1): DGGITQSPKYLFRKEGQNVTLSCEQNLNHDAMYWYRQDPGQGLRLIYYSQIVNDFQKGDIAEGYSVSREKKESFPLTVTSAQKNPTAFYLCATQREGHTEAFFGQGTRLTVV.